This is a list of T cell receptor beta chains from one sample in a study of T cells in Graves' hyperthyroidism and ophthalmopathy. MiXCR, applied by TCRdb to the multiplex PCR reads, yields one record per CDR3 protein. The sample has 210,000 or so distinct CDR3 sequences; roughly 17% are singletons. The sample consisted of blood. All receptors derive from a man in his fifties with Graves' hyperthyroidism. Both conserved end residues are part of each CDR3. The D gene is left open where the match is weak. A clone size is listed for some rows: how often the clone was seen (once, few, many), or a class if it is expanded.

d_gene	v_gene	j_gene	abundance	CDR3nt	CDR3aa
-	TRBV5-8	TRBJ1-5	-	TGTGCCAGCAGCTTGTTCCGGGTGAATCAGCCCCAGCATTTT	CASSLFRVNQPQHF
-	TRBV7-2	TRBJ1-4	few	TGTGCCAGCAGCCCAGCTGCATATTCAACTAATGAAAAACTGTTTTTT	CASSPAAYSTNEKLFF
-	TRBV14	TRBJ1-4	-	TGTGCCAGCAGCCACGCAGCCAGGGCGTGGGGAGAAAAACTGTTTTTT	CASSHAARAWGEKLFF
-	TRBV30	TRBJ2-3	-	TGTGCCTGGAGTTATGCAGCTAGCACAGATACGCAGTATTTT	CAWSYAASTDTQYF
TRBD2	TRBV7-3	TRBJ2-5	many	TGTGCCAGCAGCGCGGGACTAGCCCAGGGGACCCAGTACTTC	CASSAGLAQGTQYF
-	TRBV5-1	TRBJ2-3	few	TGCGCCAGCAGCTTGGATGGGCGGATCACAGATACGCAGTATTTT	CASSLDGRITDTQYF
-	TRBV12-3/TRBV12-4	TRBJ2-1	few	TGTGCCAGCAGTGGGACGGATGAGCAGTTCTTC	CASSGTDEQFF
TRBD2	TRBV28	TRBJ2-7	-	TGTGCCAGCAGCTTCCAATTGACTAGCGGGAGTTACGAGCAGTACTTC	CASSFQLTSGSYEQYF
-	TRBV19	TRBJ2-7	-	TGTGCCAGTAGTATTTCACCCTGGGACTACGAGCAGTACTTC	CASSISPWDYEQYF
TRBD2	TRBV20-1	TRBJ2-1	few	TGCAGTGCTAGCCAGCGGGGCAATGAGCAGTTCTTC	CSASQRGNEQFF
-	TRBV4-1	TRBJ1-5	-	TGCGCCAGCAGCCAAGCACCCAGGGATCAGCCCCAGCATTTT	CASSQAPRDQPQHF
-	TRBV30	TRBJ2-4	few	TGTGCCTGGAACTTGGTAGCCAAAAACATTCAGTACTTC	CAWNLVAKNIQYF
TRBD1	TRBV11-2	TRBJ1-4	-	TGTGCCAGCAGCTACGGACAGGGAGACGGTGAAAAACTGTTTTTT	CASSYGQGDGEKLFF
-	TRBV3-1	TRBJ2-3	many	TGTGCCAGCAGCCAAGACCCGGGAGAGACAGATACGCAGTATTTT	CASSQDPGETDTQYF
TRBD1	TRBV6-2/TRBV6-3	TRBJ2-7	-	TGTGCCAGCAGCATAGGGGGCTGGGAGCAGTACTTC	CASSIGGWEQYF
-	TRBV20-1	TRBJ1-3	-	TGCAGTGCTTATGACAGGTCGGACACCATATATTTT	CSAYDRSDTIYF
TRBD2	TRBV7-9	TRBJ2-3	many	TGTGCCAGCAGCCCCCCGGGACTAGCGGGAGCCACAGATACGCAGTATTTT	CASSPPGLAGATDTQYF
TRBD2	TRBV20-1	TRBJ2-1	-	TGCAGTGCTAGAGATCGAGAGGGAGCGGGGGTTGTATACAATGAGCAGTTCTTC	CSARDREGAGVVYNEQFF
TRBD1	TRBV7-9	TRBJ2-5	few	TGTGCCATTTCCTCCGGGACAGGGGGATTGGAGACCCAGTACTTC	CAISSGTGGLETQYF
TRBD1	TRBV6-1	TRBJ2-7	many	TGTGCCAGCAAAGCCGACAGGGAGTACGAGCAGTACTTC	CASKADREYEQYF
-	TRBV25-1	TRBJ2-7	-	TGTGCCAGCAGCCCAAAAAGGGACGGAGCCTACGAGCAGTACTTC	CASSPKRDGAYEQYF
-	TRBV19	TRBJ1-5	few	TGTGCCAGTAGTATAGGACAGCTCTATAGCAATCAGCCCCAGCATTTT	CASSIGQLYSNQPQHF
-	TRBV5-1	TRBJ2-6	-	TGCGCCAGCAGCTTGGCCGGGGTATCTGGGGCCAACGTCCTGACTTTC	CASSLAGVSGANVLTF
-	TRBV29-1	TRBJ2-7	-	TGCAGCGTTGAAGGGGTCGGGGAGCAGTACTTC	CSVEGVGEQYF
-	TRBV24-1	TRBJ1-5	-	TGTGCCACCAGTGATTTCCGGGGGCAGGGGAATCAGCCCCAGCATTTT	CATSDFRGQGNQPQHF
TRBD1	TRBV5-5	TRBJ2-5	few	TGTGCCAGCAGCACCCCGACAGGGGAAGAGACCCAGTACTTC	CASSTPTGEETQYF
TRBD2	TRBV5-6	TRBJ2-1	-	TGTGCCAGCAACAACTTTCTCCAGCGGGAGATGGATGAGCAGTTCTTC	CASNNFLQREMDEQFF
TRBD2	TRBV24-1	TRBJ2-3	-	TGTGCCACCAGTGAGGCCGCTAGCGGGATCACAGATACGCAGTATTTT	CATSEAASGITDTQYF
-	TRBV5-7	TRBJ2-7	-	TGTGCCAGCAGCCCGAGGCGACTAGTTGATGAGTACTACGAGCAGTACTTC	CASSPRRLVDEYYEQYF
-	TRBV30	TRBJ2-7	many	TGTGCATGGACACCAGGGGACGGCCACGAGCAGTACTTC	CAWTPGDGHEQYF
TRBD2	TRBV7-9	TRBJ2-1	many	TGTGCCAGCAGCTTGGTCCTAGCGGGTTACAATGAGCAGTTCTTC	CASSLVLAGYNEQFF
-	TRBV2	TRBJ2-1	-	TGTGCCAGCAGTGAAGCGCGGTTCCCCCAGTTCTTC	CASSEARFPQFF
TRBD1	TRBV27	TRBJ2-2	few	TGTGCCAGCAGTTTTACGACAGGGCAACCCCTCCGGGCGCTGTTTTTT	CASSFTTGQPLRALFF
TRBD1	TRBV19	TRBJ1-2	few	TGTGCCAGTACCAGGACAGGGCCTGGTTATGGCTACACCTTC	CASTRTGPGYGYTF